This T cell receptor (beta chain) originates from a study of cytomegalovirus exposure and HLA in healthy donors. Whole-study findings and limits: Earlier findings revealed that most TCR beta V segments proved productive either about 87% or about 30% of the time. Reports showed the classifier diagnosing cytomegalovirus status with high specificity and sensitivity. A later analysis linked roughly 17,000 TCR beta sequences to HLA alleles at 0.05 false discovery rate.

The PCR made use of 60 Vbeta and 13 Jbeta primers. Original methodology: The authors later counted about 80 million unique TCR beta chains, approximately 10 million of them shared. Clones were sequenced by immunoSEQ multiplex PCR, and TCRdb holds only the in-frame ones, with some missing. Clone size and the V and J calls come from that table; the DNA yielded D and trimming. The profile shows about 130,000 clones, around 77% of them singletons. This clone showed up just a few times. Its antigen is unknown. Sequences were obtained from PBMCs. The TCR was taken from a man aged 50-60 years in good health and CMV-seronegative.

CDR3 protein: CASSGEGVTNEKLFF. In DNA, the CDR3 is TGTGCCAGCAGTGGCGAGGGGGTAACTAATGAAAAACTGTTTTTT. The genes are TRBV28 and TRBJ1-4; a possible D gene is TRBD1 (6 bases). Trimming cost V 5 bases and J 1 base, with 11 bases left between them. Germline loops: CDR1 MDHEN, CDR2 SYDVKM. CDR3 length: 15 residues.